The clone carrying this T cell receptor beta chain was picked up a small number of times. In the original workflow: Amplification with reference gene primers provided the estimates of nucleated cell counts. Method: immunoSEQ multiplex PCR; TCRdb's copy keeps in-frame clones and lacks some. That table is the source of V, J and clone size, and D and trimming were worked out from the DNA. The sample has some 190,000 clones, roughly three quarters seen once. J was trimmed by 4 bases and V by 9 bases; bases with no gene match: 13. The length of the CDR3 is 16 residues. Germline-derived CDR1 and CDR2 are KGHDR and SFDVKD. The data derive from a study of blood T cell repertoires in COVID-19. Whole-study context: Samples came from the United States, Italy and Spain, spanning acute and convalescent COVID-19.

The chain is built from TRBV24-1 and TRBJ2-5; 10 positions match TRBD2. The sequence came from a woman between 45 and 60 years old with acute COVID-19. The sample consisted of PBMCs or T cells enriched from blood (not recorded which). The CDR3 reads CATSRGSSGGIETQYF. CDR3 DNA sequence: TGTGCCACCTCCCGCGGAAGTAGCGGGGGGATAGAGACCCAGTACTTC.